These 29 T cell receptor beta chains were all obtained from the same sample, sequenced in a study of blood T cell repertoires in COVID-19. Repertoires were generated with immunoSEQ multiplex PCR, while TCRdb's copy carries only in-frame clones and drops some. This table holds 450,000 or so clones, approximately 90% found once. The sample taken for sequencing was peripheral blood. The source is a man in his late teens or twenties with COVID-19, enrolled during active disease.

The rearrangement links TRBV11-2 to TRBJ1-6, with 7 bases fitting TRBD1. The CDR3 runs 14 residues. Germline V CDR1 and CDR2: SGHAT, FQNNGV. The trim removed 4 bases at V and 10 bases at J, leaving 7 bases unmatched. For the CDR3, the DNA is TGTGCCAGCAGCTACAGACAGGGACGGTCACCCCTCCACTTT. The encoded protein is CASSYRQGRSPLHF. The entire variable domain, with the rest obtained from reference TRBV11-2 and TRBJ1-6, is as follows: EAGVAQSPRYKIIEKRQSVAFWCNPISGHATLYWYQQILGQGPKLLIQFQNNGVVDDSQLPKDRFSAERLKGVDSTLKIQPAKLEDSAVYLCASSYRQGRSPLHFGNGTRLTVT.

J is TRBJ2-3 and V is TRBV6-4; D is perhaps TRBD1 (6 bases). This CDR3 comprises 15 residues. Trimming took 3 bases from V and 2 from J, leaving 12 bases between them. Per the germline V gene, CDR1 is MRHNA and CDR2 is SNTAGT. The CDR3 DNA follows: TGTGCCAGCAGTGAGAAAGCAGGGGACACAGATACGCAGTATTTT. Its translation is CASSEKAGDTDTQYF.

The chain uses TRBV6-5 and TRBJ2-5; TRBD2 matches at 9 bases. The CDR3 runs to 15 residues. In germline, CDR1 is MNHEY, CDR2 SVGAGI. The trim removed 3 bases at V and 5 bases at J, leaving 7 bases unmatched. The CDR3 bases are TGTGCCAGCAGTTATAGCGGGGGCACGGTTGAGACCCAGTACTTC. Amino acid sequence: CASSYSGGTVETQYF.

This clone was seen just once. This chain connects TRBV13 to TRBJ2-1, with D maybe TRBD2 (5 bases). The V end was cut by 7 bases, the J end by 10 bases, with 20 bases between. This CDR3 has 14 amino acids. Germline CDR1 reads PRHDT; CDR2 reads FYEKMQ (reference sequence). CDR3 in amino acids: CASTSRRAPEEQFF. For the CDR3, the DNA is TGTGCCAGCACCTCCCGGCGGGCTCCTGAAGAGCAGTTCTTC.

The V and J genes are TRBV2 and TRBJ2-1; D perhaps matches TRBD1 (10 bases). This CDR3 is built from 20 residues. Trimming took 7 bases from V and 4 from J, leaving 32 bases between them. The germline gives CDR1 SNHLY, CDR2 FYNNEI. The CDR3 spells CASTQSRDRGTSGQYNEQFF. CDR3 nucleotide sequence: TGTGCCAGCACCCAAAGCCGGGACAGGGGAACTAGCGGGCAATACAATGAGCAGTTCTTC.

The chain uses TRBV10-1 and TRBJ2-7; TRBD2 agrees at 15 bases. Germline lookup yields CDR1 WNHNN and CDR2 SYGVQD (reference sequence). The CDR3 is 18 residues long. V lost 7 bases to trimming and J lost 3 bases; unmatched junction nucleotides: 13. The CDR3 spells CASTSGLAGGPHYYEQYF. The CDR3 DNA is TGCGCCAGCACCTCGGGACTAGCGGGGGGCCCCCACTACTACGAGCAGTACTTC.

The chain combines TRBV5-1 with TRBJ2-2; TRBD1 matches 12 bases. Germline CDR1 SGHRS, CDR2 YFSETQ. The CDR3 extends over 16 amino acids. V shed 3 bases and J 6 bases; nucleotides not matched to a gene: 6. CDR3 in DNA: TGCGCCAGCAGCTCCCGGGACAGGGGGCGCGCCGGGGAGCTGTTTTTT. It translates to CASSSRDRGRAGELFF. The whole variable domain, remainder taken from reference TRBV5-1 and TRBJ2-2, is KAGVTQTPRYLIKTRGQQVTLSCSPISGHRSVSWYQQTPGQGLQFLFEYFSETQRNKGNFPGRFSGRQFSNSRSEMNVSTLELGDSALYLCASSSRDRGRAGELFFGEGSRLTVL.

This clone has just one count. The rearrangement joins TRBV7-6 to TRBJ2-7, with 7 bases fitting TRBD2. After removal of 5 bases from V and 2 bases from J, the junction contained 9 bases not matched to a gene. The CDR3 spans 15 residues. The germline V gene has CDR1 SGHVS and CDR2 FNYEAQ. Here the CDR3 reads CASSPGGLHAYEQYF. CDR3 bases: TGTGCCAGCAGCCCGGGGGGACTCCATGCCTACGAGCAGTACTTC.

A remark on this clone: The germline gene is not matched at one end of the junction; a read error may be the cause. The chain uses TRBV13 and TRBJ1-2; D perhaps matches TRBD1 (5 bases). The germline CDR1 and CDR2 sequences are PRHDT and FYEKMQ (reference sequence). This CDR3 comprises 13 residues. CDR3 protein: CVSSPRDPYGYTF. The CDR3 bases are TGTGTCAGCAGCCCGCGGGACCCCTATGGCTACACCTTC. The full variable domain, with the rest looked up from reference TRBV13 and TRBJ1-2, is AAGVIQSPRHLIKEKRETATLKCYPIPRHDTVYWYQQGPGQDPQFLISFYEKMQSDKGSIPDRFSAQQFSDYHSELNMSSLELGDSALYFCVSSPRDPYGYTFGSGTRLTVV.

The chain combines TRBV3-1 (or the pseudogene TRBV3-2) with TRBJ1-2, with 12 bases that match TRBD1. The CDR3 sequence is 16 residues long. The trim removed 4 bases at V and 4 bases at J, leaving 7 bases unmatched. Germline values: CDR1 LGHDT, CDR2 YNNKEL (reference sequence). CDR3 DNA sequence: TGTGCCAGCAGCCCAATGGGGACAGGGGGCTCCTATGGCTACACCTTC. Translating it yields CASSPMGTGGSYGYTF.

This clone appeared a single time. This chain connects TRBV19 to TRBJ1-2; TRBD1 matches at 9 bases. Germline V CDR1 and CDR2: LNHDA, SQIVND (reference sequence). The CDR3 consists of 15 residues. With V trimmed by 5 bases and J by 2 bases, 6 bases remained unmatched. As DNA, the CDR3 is TGTGCCAGTAGTCCAGGGACAGGGCCGAACTATGGCTACACCTTC. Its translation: CASSPGTGPNYGYTF.

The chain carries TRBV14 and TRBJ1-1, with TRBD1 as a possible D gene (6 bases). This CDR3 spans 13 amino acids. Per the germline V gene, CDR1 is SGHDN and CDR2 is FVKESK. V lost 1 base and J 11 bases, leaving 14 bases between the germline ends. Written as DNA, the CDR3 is TGTGCCAGCAGCCAAGCCCGGTCGAGGGGGGCTTTCTTT. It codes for CASSQARSRGAFF.

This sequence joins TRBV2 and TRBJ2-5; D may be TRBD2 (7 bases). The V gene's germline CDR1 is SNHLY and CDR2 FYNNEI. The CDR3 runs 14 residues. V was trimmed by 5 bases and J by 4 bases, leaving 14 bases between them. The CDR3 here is CASSLGGRLETQYF. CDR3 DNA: TGTGCCAGCAGTCTCGGGGGGCGATTAGAGACCCAGTACTTC.

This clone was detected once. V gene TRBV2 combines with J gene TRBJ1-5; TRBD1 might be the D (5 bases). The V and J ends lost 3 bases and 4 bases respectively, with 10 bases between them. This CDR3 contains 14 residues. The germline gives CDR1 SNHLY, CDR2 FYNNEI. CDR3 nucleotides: TGTGCCAGCAGTGATTTCGGGGGAAATCAGCCCCAGCATTTT. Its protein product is CASSDFGGNQPQHF.

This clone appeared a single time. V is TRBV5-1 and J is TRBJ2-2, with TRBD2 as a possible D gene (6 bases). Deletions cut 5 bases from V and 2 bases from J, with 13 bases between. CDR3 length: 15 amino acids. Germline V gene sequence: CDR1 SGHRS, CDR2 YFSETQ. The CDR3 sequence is CASRLYGTNTGELFF. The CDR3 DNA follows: TGCGCCAGCAGATTGTACGGGACTAACACCGGGGAGCTGTTTTTT.

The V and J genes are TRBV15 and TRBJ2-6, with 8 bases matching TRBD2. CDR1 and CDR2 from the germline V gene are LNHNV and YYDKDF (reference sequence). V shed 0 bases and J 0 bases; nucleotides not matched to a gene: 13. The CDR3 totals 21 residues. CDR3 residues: CATSRDRPRGGLFSGANVLTF. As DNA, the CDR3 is TGTGCCACCAGCAGAGATCGGCCCCGGGGGGGCCTCTTCTCTGGGGCCAACGTCCTGACTTTC.

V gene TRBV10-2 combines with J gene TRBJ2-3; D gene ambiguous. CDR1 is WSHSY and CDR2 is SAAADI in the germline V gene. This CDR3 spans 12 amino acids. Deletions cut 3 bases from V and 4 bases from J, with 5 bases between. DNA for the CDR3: TGCGCCAGCAGTGACGGGTCAGATACGCAGTATTTT. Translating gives CASSDGSDTQYF.

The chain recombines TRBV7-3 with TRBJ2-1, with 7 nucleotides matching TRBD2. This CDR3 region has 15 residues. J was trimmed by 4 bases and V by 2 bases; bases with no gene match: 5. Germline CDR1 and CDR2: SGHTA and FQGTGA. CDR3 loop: CASSLQAGSYNEQFF. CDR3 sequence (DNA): TGTGCCAGCAGCTTACAAGCGGGGTCGTACAATGAGCAGTTCTTC.

The CDR3 coding sequence is TGCAGTGCTAGACAGGGAAATGAGCAGTTCTTC. It yields the protein CSARQGNEQFF. The chain links TRBV20-1 to TRBJ2-1; TRBD1 is a possible D gene (5 bases). Germline loops: CDR1 DFQATT, CDR2 SNEGSKA (reference sequence). Trimming cost V 2 bases and J 7 bases, with 6 bases left between them. This CDR3 is built from 11 residues.

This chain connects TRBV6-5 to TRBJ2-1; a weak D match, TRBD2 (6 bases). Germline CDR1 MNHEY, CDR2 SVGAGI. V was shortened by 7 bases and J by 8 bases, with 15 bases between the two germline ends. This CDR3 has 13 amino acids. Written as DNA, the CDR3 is TGTGCCAGCAAAAGGATCGGAGGGGATGAGCAGTTCTTC. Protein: CASKRIGGDEQFF.

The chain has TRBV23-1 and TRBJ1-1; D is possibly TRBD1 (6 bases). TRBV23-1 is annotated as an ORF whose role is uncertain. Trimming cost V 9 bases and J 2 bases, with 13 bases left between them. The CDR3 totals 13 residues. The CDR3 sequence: CARPKDSNTEAFF. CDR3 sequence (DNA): TGCGCCAGACCTAAGGACAGCAACACTGAAGCTTTCTTT.

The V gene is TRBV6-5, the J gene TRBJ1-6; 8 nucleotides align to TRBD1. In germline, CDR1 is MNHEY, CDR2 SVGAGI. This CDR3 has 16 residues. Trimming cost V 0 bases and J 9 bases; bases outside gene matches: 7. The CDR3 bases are TGTGCCAGCAGTTACTCCATCGGACAGGGACTTTCACCCCTCCACTTT. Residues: CASSYSIGQGLSPLHF.

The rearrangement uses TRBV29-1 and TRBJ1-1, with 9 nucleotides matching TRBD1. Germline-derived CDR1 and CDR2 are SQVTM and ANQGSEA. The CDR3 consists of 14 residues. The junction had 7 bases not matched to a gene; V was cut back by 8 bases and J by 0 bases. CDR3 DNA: TGCAGCACGGAGGGACAGGGTGTGAACACTGAAGCTTTCTTT. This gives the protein CSTEGQGVNTEAFF.

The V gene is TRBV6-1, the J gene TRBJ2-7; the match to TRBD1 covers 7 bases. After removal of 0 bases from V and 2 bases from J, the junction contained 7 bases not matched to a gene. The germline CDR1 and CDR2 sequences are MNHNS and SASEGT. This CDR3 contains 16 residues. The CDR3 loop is CASSEATGSFTYEQYF. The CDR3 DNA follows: TGTGCCAGCAGTGAAGCGACAGGGTCCTTCACCTACGAGCAGTACTTC.

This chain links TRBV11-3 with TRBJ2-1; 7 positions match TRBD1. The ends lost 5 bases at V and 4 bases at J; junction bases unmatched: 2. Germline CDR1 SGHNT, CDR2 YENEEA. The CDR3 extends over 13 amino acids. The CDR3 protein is CASSPGQYNEQFF. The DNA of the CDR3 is TGTGCCAGCAGCCCGGGACAGTACAATGAGCAGTTCTTC.

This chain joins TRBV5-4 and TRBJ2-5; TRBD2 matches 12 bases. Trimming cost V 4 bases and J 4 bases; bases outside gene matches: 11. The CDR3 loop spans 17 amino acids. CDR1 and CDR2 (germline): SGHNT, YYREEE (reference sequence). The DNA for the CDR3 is TGTGCCAGCAGCCCAGATCGGCTAGCGGGAGGGGTAGAGACCCAGTACTTC. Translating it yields CASSPDRLAGGVETQYF.

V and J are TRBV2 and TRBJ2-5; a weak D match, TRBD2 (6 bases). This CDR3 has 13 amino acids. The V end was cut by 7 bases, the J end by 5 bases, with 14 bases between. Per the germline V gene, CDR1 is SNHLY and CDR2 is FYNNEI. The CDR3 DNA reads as TGTGCCAGCACACCGGGAGACAGTGAGACCCAGTACTTC. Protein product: CASTPGDSETQYF.

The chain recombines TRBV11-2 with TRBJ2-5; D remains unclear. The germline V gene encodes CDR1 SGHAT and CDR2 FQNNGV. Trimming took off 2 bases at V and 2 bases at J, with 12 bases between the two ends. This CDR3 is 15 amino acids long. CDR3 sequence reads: CASSLSRKSQETQYF. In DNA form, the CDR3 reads TGTGCCAGCAGCTTAAGCCGCAAGAGTCAAGAGACCCAGTACTTC.

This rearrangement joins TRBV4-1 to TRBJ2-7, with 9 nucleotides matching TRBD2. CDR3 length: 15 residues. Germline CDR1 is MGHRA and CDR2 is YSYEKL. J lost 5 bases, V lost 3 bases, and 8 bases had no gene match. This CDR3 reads CASSQIAGVPNEQYF. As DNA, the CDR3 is TGCGCCAGCAGCCAGATAGCGGGAGTTCCAAACGAGCAGTACTTC.